These 6 T cell receptor beta chains came from one sample sequenced in a study of a mutant IDH1 vaccine in newly diagnosed glioma. Time point specified: week 5, during vaccination. Vaccination comprised doses that each held 300 ug of mutant IDH1 20-mer peptide, plus topical imiquimod. Sequencing was performed with immunoSEQ multiplex PCR; in TCRdb, only in-frame clones are kept and a portion is missing. The sample carries some 51,000 clones, roughly 78% recorded once. Their specific antigens are unknown. Sequencing was performed on PBMCs, taken from a glioma patient whose treatment included an IDH1 peptide vaccine. These TCRs come from a man aged 50 or older with glioma.

The chain recombines TRBV6-5 with TRBJ2-3; no definite D call. The V gene lost 4 bases and the J gene lost 6 bases, with 8 bases spanning the gap. This CDR3 spans 12 amino acids. CDR1 and CDR2 (germline): MNHEY, SVGAGI. The CDR3 loop reads CASSSRRDTQYF. In nucleotides, the CDR3 is TGTGCCAGCAGTTCCCGCCGGGATACGCAGTATTTT.

The DNA for the CDR3 is TGCGCCAGCAGCCACTACAGGGGAAGTGAGACCCAGTACTTC. It yields the protein CASSHYRGSETQYF. This rearrangement joins TRBV4-1 to TRBJ2-5, with 7 nucleotides matching TRBD1. This CDR3 is built from 14 residues. The germline CDR1 and CDR2 sequences are MGHRA and YSYEKL. V was clipped by 3 bases and J by 5 bases; unmatched bases: 6.

The rearrangement links TRBV29-1 to TRBJ2-3; no clear D gene. Germline V lookup: CDR1 SQVTM, CDR2 ANQGSEA. Trimming took 7 bases from V and 0 from J, leaving 14 bases between them. This CDR3 is 14 amino acids long. The DNA for the CDR3 is TGCAGCGCCCGACGGACCTATAGCACAGATACGCAGTATTTT. Residues: CSARRTYSTDTQYF.

The CDR3 sequence: CAWSMVTARSGYTF. As DNA, the CDR3 is TGTGCCTGGAGCATGGTGACGGCTAGGTCTGGCTACACCTTC. The genes are TRBV30 and TRBJ1-2; no clear D gene. V lost 3 bases, J lost 7 bases, and 18 bases lay in between. The CDR3 contains 14 residues. The germline V gene has CDR1 GTSNPN and CDR2 SVGIG (reference sequence).

This chain links TRBV29-1 with TRBJ2-3; TRBD1 matches 7 bases. Germline V lookup: CDR1 SQVTM, CDR2 ANQGSEA. With 5 bases clipped from V and 3 bases from J, the junction kept 5 bases outside the gene matches. This CDR3 spans 13 amino acids. CDR3 sequence: CSVLGRGTDTQYF. The CDR3 nucleotides are TGCAGCGTTCTGGGCAGGGGGACAGATACGCAGTATTTT.

A single count supports this clone. The chain combines TRBV5-6 with TRBJ1-2; possible D gene TRBD1, 5 bases. The V end lost 0 bases, the J end lost 3 bases, and 9 bases lay between the germline ends. Germline V CDR1 and CDR2: SGHDT, YYEEEE. The CDR3 totals 14 residues. The DNA for the CDR3 is TGTGCCAGCAGCTTGGTAGGGGAAGACTATGGCTACACCTTC. Translating gives CASSLVGEDYGYTF.